The sequence of this TCR beta chain was determined in a study of cytomegalovirus exposure and HLA in healthy donors. PCR involved 60 Vbeta and 13 Jbeta primers. The table came from immunoSEQ multiplex PCR; TCRdb's copy has only in-frame clones and leaves some out. This sample's clone table lists under 40,000 clones. The CDR3 totals 14 residues. Germline values: CDR1 GTSNPN, CDR2 SVGIG (reference sequence). The V and J ends lost 0 bases and 4 bases, in that order; junction bases with no gene match: 5. This sequence was found in a woman between 35 and 50 years old in good health and CMV-seropositive. Sequencing was performed on PBMCs. The chain carries TRBV30 and TRBJ1-2, with TRBD1 matching 7 bases. DNA for the CDR3: TGTGCCTGGAGTGTACAAGGGGGCGGCTATGGCTACACCTTC. Protein product: CAWSVQGGGYGYTF. The full variable domain, in which reference TRBV30 and TRBJ1-2 provide the parts outside the CDR3, is SQTIHQWPATLVQPVGSPLSLECTVEGTSNPNLYWYRQAAGRGLQLLFYSVGIGQISSEVPQNLSASRPQDRQFILSSKKLLLSDSGFYLCAWSVQGGGYGYTFGSGTRLTVV.